This TCR beta chain stems from a study of human T cells and chemical hapten exposure. From the RACE reads, TCRdb called clonotypes with MiXCR, one entry per CDR3 protein. The table records roughly 380,000 distinct CDR3 sequences, approximately 5% of them present only once. The CDR3 loop spans 13 amino acids. Germline CDR1 reads MNHNS; CDR2 reads SASEGT. V gave up 4 bases and J gave up 4 bases, with 10 bases separating them. Sample time point: patch test 1, 2 weeks after DPC sensitization. Treatment defined: therapeutic diphenylcyclopropenone sensitization with weekly scalp DPC. Those who donated were patients with alopecia, 18 to 70 years of age, and suitable for DPC.

This TCR came from a woman in her forties or fifties with alopecia areata. Some clones in this sample may be carry-over from other donors' samples. The starting material was whole blood, obtained in connection with sensitization to the hapten diphenylcyclopropenone (DPC). The chain joins TRBV6-1 to TRBJ1-1, with unresolved D. Here the CDR3 DNA reads TGTGCCAGCAGTGGACTCCAGGCCACTGAAGCTTTCTTT. Translation: CASSGLQATEAFF.